These 19 T cell receptor beta chains were all obtained from the same sample, sequenced in a study of regulatory T cells in long-lasting Graves disease. According to the study, TCR beta libraries were built with iRepertoire HTBI primers and CDR3-region Arm-PCR. TCRdb processed the multiplex PCR reads anew with MiXCR; each CDR3 protein has one entry. The profile shows roughly 450,000 distinct CDR3 sequences, approximately 23% of them singletons. Stated time point: persistent/refractory GD, antithyroid drugs over 5 years with positive TRAb. Generation of the TCR library employed RNA extracted from PBMCs. This material consisted of peripheral blood mononuclear cells (PBMCs), taken when the disease was refractory, from a patient treated with antithyroid drugs. All receptors derive from a female donor with Graves disease.

There are a few counts of this clonotype. At one end the junction does not follow the germline gene, possibly because of a read error. The DNA of the CDR3 is TGTGCCTGCAGTGAGGACAGCTATAATGAAAAACTGTTTTTT. It yields the protein CACSEDSYNEKLFF. The V and J genes are TRBV12-3 or TRBV12-4 and TRBJ1-4; D might be TRBD1 (6 bases). The CDR3 has 14 amino acids.

On this clonotype: This may arise from a read error, as a much more abundant clone is one base away. The chain is built from TRBV12-3 or TRBV12-4 and TRBJ2-7; 7 bases match TRBD2. The length of the CDR3 is 15 residues. Trimming cost V 6 bases and J 9 bases; bases outside gene matches: 17. The CDR3 reads CASSSRVQRGEAQYF. The CDR3 DNA reads as TGTGCCAGCAGCTCACGCGTCCAACGGGGGGAAGCGCAGTACTTC.

In the case of this clonotype: A much larger clone differs by one base, so this may be a read error. The chain has TRBV28 and TRBJ1-5; 8 nucleotides line up with TRBD1. The V segment lost 4 bases and the J segment 5 bases; nucleotides outside the gene matches: 10. The CDR3 covers 16 residues. The germline V gene has CDR1 MDHEN and CDR2 SYDVKM. CDR3 in amino acids: CASSSSRTGRDQPQHF. The CDR3 DNA reads TGTGCCAGCAGTTCATCCCGGACAGGGAGGGATCAGCCCCAGCATTTT.

This clonotype was seen many times. The rearrangement links TRBV11-2 to TRBJ2-7, with TRBD1 matching 8 bases. The J segment lost 4 bases and the V segment lost 4 bases, leaving 3 bases of the junction unmatched. Germline CDR1 and CDR2: SGHAT and FQNNGV. CDR3 length: 13 residues. CDR3 bases: TGTGCCAGCAGCTCCGGACAGGGTTACGAGCAGTACTTC. Protein product: CASSSGQGYEQYF.

Of note for this clonotype: Since a far larger clone is one base different, this is likely a read error. This chain links TRBV11-2 with TRBJ2-7; D possibly uses TRBD1 or TRBD2 (5 bases each). The ends were cut back, 6 bases at V and 2 bases at J, with 14 bases in the middle. Germline CDR1 reads SGHAT; CDR2 reads FQNNGV. The CDR3 length is 14 residues. The CDR3 DNA reads as TGTGCCAGCAGTATCCCCGGGGCAGCCTACGAGCAGTACTTC. Protein: CASSIPGAAYEQYF.

The rearrangement links TRBV19 to TRBJ1-1; D is unclear. The germline gives CDR1 LNHDA, CDR2 SQIVND (reference sequence). The CDR3 runs 13 residues. The V and J ends lost 2 bases and 1 base respectively, with 5 bases between them. The CDR3 bases are TGTGCCAGTAGTATATCCAGGAACACTGAAGCTTTCTTT. Translation: CASSISRNTEAFF.

This clonotype was counted at least ten times. This chain connects TRBV28 to TRBJ2-5; D not resolved. CDR1 and CDR2 (germline): MDHEN, SYDVKM. The CDR3 is made up of 14 amino acids. Trimming took off 2 bases at V and 2 bases at J, with 9 bases between the two ends. DNA for the CDR3: TGTGCCAGCAGTTTACCCGGGTTGCAAGAGACCCAGTACTTC. Amino acid sequence: CASSLPGLQETQYF.

This clonotype has a count of ten or more. The J gene is TRBJ1-6, the V gene TRBV7-2, with 8 nucleotides matching TRBD1. Per the germline V gene, CDR1 is SGHTA and CDR2 is FQGNSA. The CDR3 runs to 16 residues. V dropped 7 bases and J dropped 3; count of bases not matched to a gene: 8. This CDR3 reads CASTLGDRLYNSPLHF. The DNA of the CDR3 is TGTGCCAGCACCCTCGGGGACAGGCTCTATAATTCACCCCTCCACTTT.

About this clonotype: This clone may be a read error of a much larger clone one base away. This sequence joins TRBV7-9 and TRBJ2-7, with D possibly matching TRBD2 (5 bases). This CDR3 has 14 residues. CDR1 and CDR2 from the germline V gene are SEHNR and FQNEAQ (reference sequence). The CDR3 protein is CASSGPGSSYGQYF. The CDR3 DNA is TGTGCCAGCAGCGGCCCTGGGAGCTCCTACGGGCAGTACTTC.

Many counts were recorded for this clonotype. The chain couples TRBV6-5 to TRBJ2-7; D is possibly TRBD2 (5 bases). CDR1 is MNHEY, CDR2 SVGAGI, per germline. Between the trimmed V and J ends, which lost 2 bases and 3 bases, there was a span of 11 bases. CDR3 length equals 14 residues. This chain's CDR3 is CASSYEDLDYEQYF. The CDR3 DNA is TGTGCCAGCAGTTACGAGGACTTAGACTACGAGCAGTACTTC.

The V and J genes are TRBV18 and TRBJ1-5, with 10 bases that match TRBD1. The CDR3 contains 15 residues. The trim removed 3 bases at V and 6 bases at J, leaving 5 bases unmatched. The V gene's germline CDR1 is KGHSH and CDR2 LQKENI. The CDR3 DNA sequence: TGTGCCAGCTCACCGACAGGGGGCCGAGGTCAGCCCCAGCATTTT. This encodes CASSPTGGRGQPQHF.

The CDR3 region has the DNA TGTGCCATCAGTGCAGGGGAGCGTGAGCAGTTCTTC. Translation: CAISAGEREQFF. V gene TRBV10-3 combines with J gene TRBJ2-1; D possibly corresponds to TRBD1 (6 bases). This CDR3 spans 12 amino acids. With 4 bases removed from V and 9 bases from J, the gap between germline ends came to 10 bases. Germline V lookup: CDR1 ENHRY, CDR2 SYGVKD.

This clonotype was seen only a few times. An end of the junction does not agree with germline; a read error may underlie this. V usage is TRBV9 and J usage is TRBJ2-7; no clear D. The CDR3 is made up of 13 amino acids. Germline CDR1 SGDLS, CDR2 YYNGEE. The CDR3 is CASSVRSSYGQYF. The CDR3 nucleotides are TGTGCCAGCAGCGTTCGCAGTTCCTACGGGCAGTACTTC.

The CDR3, as DNA: TGTGCCAGCAGACTTGCCCGAGGGCCCGCAGATACGCAGTATTTT. Protein product: CASRLARGPADTQYF. This chain connects TRBV28 to TRBJ2-3, with D tentatively TRBD2 (5 bases). The germline V gene has CDR1 MDHEN and CDR2 SYDVKM. This CDR3 contains 15 residues. Trimming removed 6 bases at V and 4 bases at J, with 17 bases between. The full variable domain, rest sourced from reference TRBV28 and TRBJ2-3, is DVKVTQSSRYLVKRTGEKVFLECVQDMDHENMFWYRQDPGLGLRLIYFSYDVKMKEKGDIPEGYSVSREKKERFSLILESASTNQTSMYLCASRLARGPADTQYFGPGTRLTVL.

The gene calls are TRBV18 and TRBJ2-5; maybe TRBD1 (6 bases). Trimming stripped 4 bases from V and 4 bases from J, with 13 bases between. CDR3 size: 14 residues. Per germline, CDR1 KGHSH and CDR2 LQKENI. In nucleotides, the CDR3 is TGTGCCAGCTCACGACCTGGGGGCGGAGAGACCCAGTACTTC. Translation: CASSRPGGGETQYF.

As for this clonotype: The CDR3 does not end in the conserved phenylalanine or tryptophan, so this is likely a read error. The rearrangement joins TRBV9 to TRBJ1-1; D call uncertain. This CDR3 has 12 amino acids. Trimming took off 5 bases at V and 1 base at J, with 6 bases between the two ends. Per germline, CDR1 SGDLS and CDR2 YYNGEE. Here the CDR3 reads CASSLWNTEAFL. The CDR3 nucleotides are TGTGCCAGCAGTCTATGGAACACTGAAGCTTTCCTT.

This clonotype was detected only a few times. The CDR3 loop reads CASTRDHYNSPLHF. As DNA, the CDR3 is TGTGCCAGCACTCGCGACCACTATAATTCACCCCTCCACTTT. The chain uses TRBV27 and TRBJ1-6; D unresolved. Germline V gene sequence: CDR1 MNHEY, CDR2 SMNVEV (reference sequence). CDR3 size: 14 residues. V was clipped by 7 bases and J by 3 bases, with 10 bases between them.

The chain combines TRBV6-5 with TRBJ2-1, with TRBD1 matching 9 bases. Germline-derived CDR1 and CDR2 are MNHEY and SVGAGI. V was pared by 0 bases and J by 7 bases, with 4 bases of the junction left unmatched. The CDR3 has 15 residues. The CDR3 protein is CASSYSGTGMNEQFF. CDR3 nucleotides: TGTGCCAGCAGTTACTCTGGGACAGGGATGAATGAGCAGTTCTTC.

The chain has TRBV20-1 and TRBJ1-2; D might be TRBD1 (5 bases). The CDR3 extends over 13 amino acids. The germline V gene encodes CDR1 DFQATT and CDR2 SNEGSKA (reference sequence). Trimming removed 3 bases from V and 7 bases from J, with 15 bases in between. The CDR3 DNA sequence: TGCAGTGCTAGGGAAACAGGTTCTCGTGGCTACACCTTC. The encoded protein is CSARETGSRGYTF.